This entry lists 23 T cell receptor beta chains sequenced from one sample in a study of T cells in Graves' hyperthyroidism and ophthalmopathy (dated by TCRdb to between 2018 and 2021). The library was produced with multiplex PCR. The reads were generated on an Illumina HiSeq 2000. The TCR beta CDR3 regions were amplified from the RNA transcripts. A first-round RT-PCR of the TCR CDR3 used the HTBI primer set with the Qiagen OneStep RT-PCR kit. The public reads were run again by TCRdb, first through fastp at Q25 and then through MiXCR, and only productive beta chains were kept. Rows merge per CDR3 protein into single entries with the most common DNA and genes. The sample table records fewer than 850,000 distinct CDR3 sequences; 15% to 20% of these occur just once. Roughly a sixth of the sample comes from the top ten. Sequencing was performed on blood. These receptors were collected from a man in his fifties or sixties with Graves' hyperthyroidism.

The chain employs TRBV2 and TRBJ1-6; TRBD1 might be the D (6 bases). The CDR3 is made up of 15 amino acids. Trimming removed 10 bases at V and 6 bases at J, with 19 bases between. Germline V gene lookup returns CDR1 SNHLY and CDR2 FYNNEI. CDR3 sequence: CAITGTRTVNSPLHF. The CDR3 region has the DNA TGTGCCATCACCGGGACACGGACCGTTAATTCACCCCTCCACTTT. Full variable domain (remainder filled in from reference TRBV2 and TRBJ1-6): EPEVTQTPSHQVTQMGQEVILRCVPISNHLYFYWYRQILGQKVEFLVSFYNNEISEKSEIFDDQFSVERPDGSNFTLKIRSTKLEDSAMYFCAITGTRTVNSPLHFGNGTRLTVT.

In its sample, this clonotype was seen once. The chain has TRBV12-3 or TRBV12-4 and TRBJ2-4, with D tentatively TRBD1 or TRBD2 (5 bases each). The CDR3 is 15 residues long. V lost 7 bases to trimming and J lost 0 bases, with 13 bases between them. Here the CDR3 reads CASTLPGTAKNIQYF. The CDR3 DNA reads TGTGCCAGCACCTTGCCGGGGACAGCCAAAAACATTCAGTACTTC.

This clonotype came up many times. J is TRBJ1-4 and V is TRBV30; possible D gene TRBD1, 6 bases. V was cut by 3 bases and J by 6 bases, with 11 bases left in between. The germline gives CDR1 GTSNPN, CDR2 SVGIG (reference sequence). This CDR3 is built from 13 residues. The CDR3 DNA follows: TGTGCCTGGAGGGGACAAACCCATGAAAAACTGTTTTTT. Amino acids: CAWRGQTHEKLFF. Full variable domain (missing parts from reference TRBV30 and TRBJ1-4): SQTIHQWPATLVQPVGSPLSLECTVEGTSNPNLYWYRQAAGRGLQLLFYSVGIGQISSEVPQNLSASRPQDRQFILSSKKLLLSDSGFYLCAWRGQTHEKLFFGSGTQLSVL.

This clonotype was seen repeatedly, ten times or more. The chain recombines TRBV7-9 with TRBJ1-2; no definite D call. Germline CDR1 and CDR2: SEHNR and FQNEAQ (reference sequence). The CDR3 spans 14 residues. Trimming cost V 7 bases and J 4 bases, with 16 bases left between them. CDR3 nucleotide sequence: TGTGCCAGCACGCCAGCGACCTTTGTCTATGGCTACACCTTC. Amino acid sequence: CASTPATFVYGYTF.

Regarding this clonotype: Just one base apart from a much larger clone, this may be a read error. CDR3 DNA: TGTGCCTGGGGCAGGGCATACGAGCAGTACTTC. This codes for CAWGRAYEQYF. The genes are TRBV30 and TRBJ2-7; perhaps TRBD1 as D (5 bases). The germline gives CDR1 GTSNPN, CDR2 SVGIG (reference sequence). This CDR3 spans 11 amino acids. V was pared by 5 bases and J by 4 bases, with 9 bases between.

This sequence joins TRBV24-1 and TRBJ1-1, with D uncertain. The V end was cut by 4 bases, the J end by 0 bases, with 5 bases between. Germline-derived CDR1 and CDR2 are KGHDR and SFDVKD. The CDR3 spans 13 residues. The CDR3 sequence is CATSDGMNTEAFF. The CDR3, as DNA: TGTGCCACCAGTGACGGCATGAACACTGAAGCTTTCTTT.

This chain joins TRBV19 and TRBJ2-1; unclear D gene. Per germline, CDR1 LNHDA and CDR2 SQIVND (reference sequence). Trimming shortened V by 2 bases and J by 9 bases, and 17 bases separated the two germline ends. This CDR3 comprises 15 residues. The chain's CDR3 is CASSISLSLMAEQFF. The CDR3 region has the DNA TGTGCCAGTAGTATATCTCTATCTCTTATGGCTGAGCAGTTCTTC.

The rearrangement uses TRBV20-1 and TRBJ1-1; D call uncertain. The length of the CDR3 is 13 residues. The germline V gene encodes CDR1 DFQATT and CDR2 SNEGSKA (reference sequence). The V end lost 0 bases, the J end lost 1 base, and 6 bases lay between the germline ends. CDR3 sequence: CSAREHGNTEAFF. The CDR3 DNA reads as TGCAGTGCTAGAGAACACGGGAACACTGAAGCTTTCTTT.

The table lists this clonotype with many counts. The V gene is TRBV7-9, the J gene TRBJ2-7, with 8 bases that match TRBD2. J lost 0 bases, V lost 4 bases, and 2 bases had no gene match. Germline CDR1 SEHNR, CDR2 FQNEAQ (reference sequence). The CDR3 runs 14 residues. The CDR3 is CASSSSGYSYEQYF. CDR3 bases: TGTGCCAGCAGCTCTAGCGGGTACTCCTACGAGCAGTACTTC.

Only a few counts were recorded for this clonotype. The chain combines TRBV10-2 with TRBJ2-1; 7 bases line up with TRBD2. Trimming at V came to 2 bases and at J to 0 bases, leaving 4 bases not matched to a gene. The CDR3 sequence is 16 residues long. The germline gives CDR1 WSHSY, CDR2 SAAADI. The CDR3 loop reads CASSEGGVGSYNEQFF. The CDR3 nucleotides are TGCGCCAGCAGTGAGGGGGGGGTTGGCTCCTACAATGAGCAGTTCTTC.

CDR3 amino acids: CASSLGDDTEAFF. The DNA of the CDR3 is TGTGCCAGCAGCTTGGGGGACGACACTGAAGCTTTCTTT. The chain has TRBV5-5 and TRBJ1-1, with a possible D match to TRBD1 (5 bases). Germline V gene lookup returns CDR1 SGHKS and CDR2 YYEKEE (reference sequence). Trimming pared 0 bases from V and 3 bases from J, leaving 6 bases between. The CDR3 length is 13 residues.

The chain combines TRBV3-1 with TRBJ2-2, with no clear D. The CDR3 extends over 14 amino acids. Looked up from germline, CDR1 is LGHDT and CDR2 is YNNKEL (reference sequence). Between the trimmed V and J ends, which lost 6 bases and 1 base, there was a span of 9 bases. The CDR3 nucleotides are TGTGCCAGCAGTCCTACAGTGAACACCGGGGAGCTGTTTTTT. Translated, it gives CASSPTVNTGELFF.

This clonotype was recorded many times. The chain is built from TRBV27 and TRBJ2-3; 14 bases are a match to TRBD2. Germline V gene sequence: CDR1 MNHEY, CDR2 SMNVEV (reference sequence). This CDR3 comprises 16 residues. With 3 bases clipped from V and 5 bases from J, the junction kept 4 bases outside the gene matches. The CDR3 DNA sequence: TGTGCCAGCAGTTTTGGGACTAGCGGGAGACAAGATACGCAGTATTTT. Translating it yields CASSFGTSGRQDTQYF.

The chain employs TRBV2 and TRBJ2-7, with TRBD2 as a possible D gene (6 bases). There are 14 residues in the CDR3. From germline, CDR1 is SNHLY and CDR2 FYNNEI. Trimming took off 1 base at V and 2 bases at J, with 9 bases between the two ends. CDR3 bases: TGTGCCAGCAGTGAAGGGGGGGAGCCCTACGAGCAGTACTTC. This sequence encodes CASSEGGEPYEQYF.

In this sample, this clonotype turned up a few times. The chain uses TRBV3-1 and TRBJ2-3, with unresolved D. Between the trimmed V and J ends, which lost 4 bases and 9 bases, there was a span of 8 bases. Germline CDR1 LGHDT, CDR2 YNNKEL (reference sequence). This CDR3 spans 11 amino acids. CDR3 sequence (DNA): TGTGCCAGCAGCCTTACTACGACGCAGTATTTT. This translates into CASSLTTTQYF.

In its sample, this clonotype was seen many times. The chain joins TRBV2 to TRBJ2-7; possibly TRBD2 for D (6 bases). V was trimmed by 1 base and J by 2 bases, leaving 9 bases between them. The CDR3 extends over 14 amino acids. Germline lookup yields CDR1 SNHLY and CDR2 FYNNEI. The DNA for the CDR3 is TGTGCCAGCAGTGAAGGACTAGAGACCTACGAGCAGTACTTC. Its translation: CASSEGLETYEQYF. The full variable domain, with the rest looked up from reference TRBV2 and TRBJ2-7, is EPEVTQTPSHQVTQMGQEVILRCVPISNHLYFYWYRQILGQKVEFLVSFYNNEISEKSEIFDDQFSVERPDGSNFTLKIRSTKLEDSAMYFCASSEGLETYEQYFGPGTRLTVT.

This clonotype was counted ten times or more. J is TRBJ1-1 and V is TRBV28; TRBD1 matches at 9 bases. The V segment lost 7 bases and the J segment 1 base; nucleotides outside the gene matches: 4. The CDR3 loop spans 14 amino acids. Germline-derived CDR1 and CDR2 are MDHEN and SYDVKM. The CDR3 DNA is TGTGCCAGCAACCTACAGGGGGCGAACACTGAAGCTTTCTTT. It encodes CASNLQGANTEAFF.

This clonotype has only a few counts. This chain uses TRBV4-1 with TRBJ2-5; 9 positions agree with TRBD2. Trimming at V came to 5 bases and at J to 4 bases, leaving 14 bases not matched to a gene. There are 17 residues in the CDR3. CDR1 MGHRA and CDR2 YSYEKL come from the germline V gene. The CDR3 loop is CASSALLAGGPGETQYF. The CDR3 DNA reads TGCGCCAGCAGCGCACTTCTCGCGGGAGGGCCGGGAGAGACCCAGTACTTC.

This clonotype was seen repeatedly, ten times or more. The chain couples TRBV19 to TRBJ1-1; D is unclear. This CDR3 is built from 13 residues. V was clipped by 7 bases and J by 1 base, with 10 bases between them. Per germline, CDR1 LNHDA and CDR2 SQIVND (reference sequence). DNA for the CDR3: TGTGCCAGTACCCCAGGAGGGAACACTGAAGCTTTCTTT. This codes for CASTPGGNTEAFF.

V and J are TRBV29-1 and TRBJ2-7, with 10 bases lining up with TRBD1. The CDR3 runs 15 residues. The germline CDR1 and CDR2 sequences are SQVTM and ANQGSEA. With 1 base clipped from V and 6 bases from J, the junction kept 9 bases outside the gene matches. In DNA form, the CDR3 reads TGCAGCGTTGAAGCCCGAGACAGGGGGCGCGGCGAGCAGTACTTC. Its translation is CSVEARDRGRGEQYF.

This clonotype occurred many times. The chain couples TRBV12-3 or TRBV12-4 to TRBJ2-7; D not resolved. The CDR3 spans 13 residues. Trimming took off 6 bases at V and 0 bases at J, with 9 bases between the two ends. CDR3 bases: TGTGCCAGCAGACCCCTGGGCTCCTACGAGCAGTACTTC. Residues: CASRPLGSYEQYF.

This clonotype was detected only a few times. The V gene is TRBV7-2, the J gene TRBJ2-4; 8 bases line up with TRBD1. J was trimmed by 0 bases and V by 5 bases; bases with no gene match: 6. This CDR3 has 16 residues. Germline CDR1 is SGHTA and CDR2 is FQGNSA. CDR3: CASSKGQAIAKNIQYF. The CDR3, as DNA: TGTGCCAGCAGCAAGGGACAGGCCATAGCCAAAAACATTCAGTACTTC.

J is TRBJ2-7 and V is TRBV10-1, with 8 positions matching TRBD2. V lost 10 bases to trimming and J lost 3 bases; unmatched junction nucleotides: 8. Looked up from germline, CDR1 is WNHNN and CDR2 is SYGVQD (reference sequence). The CDR3 spans 13 residues. CDR3 sequence reads: CAKISGAGYEQYF. The DNA of the CDR3 is TGCGCCAAAATTAGCGGGGCGGGCTACGAGCAGTACTTC.